Below, 3 T cell receptor beta chains from the same sample are listed, as sequenced in a study of blood T cell repertoires in COVID-19. Assay: immunoSEQ multiplex PCR; the TCRdb copy retains only in-frame clones and omits some. The sample records about 280,000 clones, around four fifths being singletons. The sample was peripheral blood. These receptors all come from a woman aged 45 to 65 who had recovered from COVID-19.

V usage is TRBV2 and J usage is TRBJ2-1; D is ambiguous. The CDR3 consists of 16 residues. The germline CDR1 and CDR2 sequences are SNHLY and FYNNEI. V lost 2 bases and J 7 bases, leaving 18 bases between the germline ends. CDR3 in amino acids: CASSEYPHNNVNEQFF. CDR3 sequence (DNA): TGTGCCAGCAGTGAATACCCCCACAACAATGTAAATGAGCAGTTCTTC.

This clone was seen only once. The chain has TRBV27 and TRBJ2-7, with 13 bases aligning to TRBD2. Trimming cost V 3 bases and J 5 bases; bases outside gene matches: 7. This CDR3 is built from 16 residues. Germline V gene data show CDR1 as MNHEY and CDR2 as SMNVEV (reference sequence). Here the CDR3 DNA reads TGTGCCAGCAGTTTCACTAGCGGGAGGGCCACCCACGAGCAGTACTTC. Its protein is CASSFTSGRATHEQYF.

The rearrangement uses TRBV3-1 (or the pseudogene TRBV3-2) and TRBJ2-6; possible D gene TRBD2, 5 bases. Germline V gene sequence: CDR1 LGHDT, CDR2 YNNKEL (reference sequence). The V gene lost 2 bases and the J gene lost 1 base, with 12 bases spanning the gap. The CDR3 spans 17 residues. As DNA, the CDR3 is TGTGCCAGCAGCCAAAGTTCCGGAGGATCTGGGGCCAACGTCCTGACTTTC. Its protein product is CASSQSSGGSGANVLTF.